This TCR beta chain was found in a study of CD8+ T cells in alopecia areata. Overall study results and limits: Uncertain still, given a single nonresponder, is whether baseline CD8+ expansion links to response.

Sequencing used cDNA as its template, made by extracting RNA and reverse transcribing it. The repertoire was sequenced with immunoSEQ multiplex PCR; TCRdb's copy has only in-frame clones and lacks some. There are about 140,000 clones in the sample; about 59% occur only once, and 15% to 20% lies in the top ten. Treatment indicated: oral pan-JAK inhibitor, 5-10 mg twice daily. The researchers isolated CD4+ and CD8+ T cells from PBMCs by sorting. This CDR3 has 13 amino acids. V was clipped by 0 bases and J by 8 bases, with 11 bases between them. The germline gives CDR1 SGDLS, CDR2 YYNGEE. A word on this clone: No antigen is known for it.

The V gene is TRBV9, the J gene TRBJ1-2, with D tentatively TRBD1 (6 bases). Source: CD8+ T cells sorted from blood, taken at week 4, from a patient treated with tofacitinib. The sequence derives from a human donor with alopecia areata. CDR3 nucleotides: TGTGCCAGCAGCGTAGACGGGGGGCAAGGCTACACCTTC. This translates into CASSVDGGQGYTF.